This TCR beta chain is from a study of cytomegalovirus exposure and HLA in healthy donors. Study in general: The same platform as the 500 to 700 first-cohort repertoires was used for the 130 or so validation repertoires, a later analysis reported.

The germline gives CDR1 SGHAT, CDR2 FQNNGV. After removal of 2 bases from V and 3 bases from J, the junction contained 4 bases not matched to a gene. The CDR3 extends over 15 amino acids. Study observations and caveats: Whilst most TCR sequences proved rare, a subset of public TCRs occurred across many donors.

About this clone: Its cognate antigen is unknown.

Using immunoSEQ multiplex PCR, the repertoire was profiled, and TCRdb retains in-frame clones only, with some absent. The sample has some 160,000 clones; approximately 90% are singletons. The chain is built from TRBV11-2 and TRBJ1-5, with TRBD1 identical over 7 bases. Input material: PBMCs. The clonotype originates from a man aged 18 to 35 in good health and CMV-seronegative. In nucleotides, the CDR3 is TGTGCCAGCAGCTTAACAGGGGCTGACAATCAGCCCCAGCATTTT. Residues: CASSLTGADNQPQHF.